This T cell receptor beta chain emerged from a study of blood T cells in healthy people across ages. A sample-barcoded 5' primer and a J-beta primer mix were used in a second PCR of about 6 to 12 cycles. TCRdb re-derived calls from the 5' RACE reads in MiXCR, one entry per CDR3 protein. The profile shows about 1.7 million distinct CDR3 sequences, under 30% of them singletons. Details on this clonotype: It may be a read error: a sequence one base away is much more abundant.

CDR3 length: 16 residues. Germline CDR1 is SGHVS and CDR2 is FQNEAQ. V lost 0 bases and J 6 bases, leaving 17 bases between the germline ends. This receptor was identified in a woman younger than 45 in good health. The gene calls are TRBV7-8 and TRBJ1-2; TRBD1 is a possible D gene (6 bases). Sequencing was carried out using blood. The CDR3 coding sequence is TGTGCCAGCAGCTTAGCGTCCGGGGCAGGGGTGAATGGCTACACCTTC. It is translated as CASSLASGAGVNGYTF. The entire variable domain, with the rest obtained from reference TRBV7-8 and TRBJ1-2, is as follows: GAGVSQSPRYKVAKRGQDVALRCDPISGHVSLFWYQQALGQGPEFLTYFQNEAQLDKSGLPSDRFFAERPEGSVSTLKIQRTQQEDSAVYLCASSLASGAGVNGYTFGSGTRLTVV.